A selection of T cell receptor beta chains follows, all from one sample in a study of beta chain features in type 1 diabetes. Produced via immunoSEQ multiplex PCR; TCRdb's table is partial and in-frame only. The table shows more than 250,000 clones, with 14% occurring only once. Sequenced input: naive CD4+ T cells from blood. Receptors were obtained from a man aged 25 to 40 with type 1 diabetes. Both conserved end residues are part of each CDR3. D genes are given only for firm matches. Clone size is not always given. Where it is, it says once, few, many or a class for expanded clones.

J	D	size	V	DNA	CDR3
TRBJ2-2	TRBD1	few	TRBV28	TGTGCCAGCAGCCCCCTTGAGGGACAGGGGGCCATCCCCGGGGAGCTGTTTTTT	CASSPLEGQGAIPGELFF
TRBJ2-2	.	few	TRBV5-4	TGTGCCAGCAGCTTGGTGACAACCGGGGAGCTGTTTTTT	CASSLVTTGELFF
TRBJ2-7	TRBD1	.	TRBV14	TGTGCCAGCAGCCTACCTGGGACAGTCCCCCCCTACGAGCAGTACTTC	CASSLPGTVPPYEQYF
TRBJ1-4	.	few	TRBV18	TGTGCCAGCTCACTTACGACAGAAGTTAATGAAAAACTGTTTTTT	CASSLTTEVNEKLFF
TRBJ2-7	.	few	TRBV19	TGTGCCAGTAGTCTGACTAATTCCTACGAGCAGTACTTC	CASSLTNSYEQYF
TRBJ2-6	TRBD1	few	TRBV2	TGTGCCAGCGGGACAGTCACCTCTGGGGCCAACGTCCTGACTTTC	CASGTVTSGANVLTF
TRBJ2-3	TRBD2	.	TRBV4-3	TGCGCCAGCAGCCTTATGGGGGTTACGGGAGGTTTCACAGATACGCAGTATTTT	CASSLMGVTGGFTDTQYF
TRBJ2-5	TRBD1	.	TRBV7-2	TGTGCCAGCAGCTCTACAGGGGTAGCGACCCAGTACTTC	CASSSTGVATQYF
TRBJ2-1	TRBD2	few	TRBV28	TGTGCCAGCAGTTTAATATCTAGCGGGATCTATGAGCAGTTCTTC	CASSLISSGIYEQFF
TRBJ2-6	.	.	TRBV15	TGTGCCACCAGCAGAGACAGGGCGAACTCTGGGGCCAACGTCCTGACTTTC	CATSRDRANSGANVLTF
TRBJ2-4	.	.	TRBV28	TGTGCCAGCAGTCCCCCGGTCCAAGTAAACATTCAGTACTTC	CASSPPVQVNIQYF